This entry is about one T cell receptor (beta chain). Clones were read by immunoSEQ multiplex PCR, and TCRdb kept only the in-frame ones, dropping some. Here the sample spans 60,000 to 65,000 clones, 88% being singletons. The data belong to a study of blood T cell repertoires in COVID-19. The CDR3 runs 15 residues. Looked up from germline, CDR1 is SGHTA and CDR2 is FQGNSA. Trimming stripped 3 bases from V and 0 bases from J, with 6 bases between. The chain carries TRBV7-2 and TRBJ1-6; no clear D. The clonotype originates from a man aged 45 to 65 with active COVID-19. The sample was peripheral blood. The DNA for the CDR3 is TGTGCCAGCAGCTTGGCTAGCTCCTATAATTCACCCCTCCACTTT. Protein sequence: CASSLASSYNSPLHF.